This TCR beta chain was obtained from a study of blood T cell repertoires in COVID-19. Whole-study context: Samples representing acute and convalescent COVID-19 were sourced from the United States, Italy and Spain.

With 0 bases clipped from V and 5 bases from J, the junction kept 15 bases outside the gene matches. This CDR3 is built from 20 residues. CDR1 and CDR2 from the germline V gene are SGHAT and FQNNGV. The data were produced by immunoSEQ multiplex PCR, yet TCRdb's version contains in-frame clones alone and is incomplete. The table has more than 300,000 clones, roughly 90% seen once. The rearrangement uses TRBV11-2 and TRBJ2-1; 11 bases agree with TRBD2. Sample: PBMCs or T cells enriched from blood (not recorded which). The TCR was taken from a woman aged 25 to 39 who had recovered from COVID-19. Here the CDR3 DNA reads TGTGCCAGCAGCTTAGAAGATCTTCTAGCGGGAGGACCCGCGGACAATGAGCAGTTCTTC. The encoded protein is CASSLEDLLAGGPADNEQFF.